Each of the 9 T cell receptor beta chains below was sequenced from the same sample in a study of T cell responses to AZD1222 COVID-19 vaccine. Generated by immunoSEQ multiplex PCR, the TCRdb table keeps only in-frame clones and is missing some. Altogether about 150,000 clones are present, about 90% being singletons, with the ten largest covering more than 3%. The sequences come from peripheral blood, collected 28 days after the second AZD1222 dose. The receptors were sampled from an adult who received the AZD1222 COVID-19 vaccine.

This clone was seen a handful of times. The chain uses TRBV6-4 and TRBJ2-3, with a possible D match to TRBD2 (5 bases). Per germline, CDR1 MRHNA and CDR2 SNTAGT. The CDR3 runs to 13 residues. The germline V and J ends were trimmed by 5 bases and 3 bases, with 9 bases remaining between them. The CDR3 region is CASSPGLTDTQYF. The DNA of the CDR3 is TGTGCCAGCAGTCCTGGACTGACAGATACGCAGTATTTT.

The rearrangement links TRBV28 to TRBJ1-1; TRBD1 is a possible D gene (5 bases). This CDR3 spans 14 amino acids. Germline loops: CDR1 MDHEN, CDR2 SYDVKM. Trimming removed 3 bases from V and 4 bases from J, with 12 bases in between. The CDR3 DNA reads TGTGCCAGCAGTTTTCGGGGCCTGTCCACTGAAGCTTTCTTT. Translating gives CASSFRGLSTEAFF.

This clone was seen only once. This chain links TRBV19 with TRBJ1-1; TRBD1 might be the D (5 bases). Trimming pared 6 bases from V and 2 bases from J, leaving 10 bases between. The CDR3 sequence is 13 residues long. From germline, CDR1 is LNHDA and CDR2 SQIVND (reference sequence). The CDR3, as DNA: TGTGCCAGTAGCGGGACGTATAACACTGAAGCTTTCTTT. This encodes CASSGTYNTEAFF.

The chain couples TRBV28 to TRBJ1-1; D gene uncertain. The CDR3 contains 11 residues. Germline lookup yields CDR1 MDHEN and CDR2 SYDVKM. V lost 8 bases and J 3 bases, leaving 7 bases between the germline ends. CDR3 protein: CASGPHTEAFF. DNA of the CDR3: TGTGCCAGCGGTCCCCACACTGAAGCTTTCTTT. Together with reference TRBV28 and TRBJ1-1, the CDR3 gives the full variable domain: DVKVTQSSRYLVKRTGEKVFLECVQDMDHENMFWYRQDPGLGLRLIYFSYDVKMKEKGDIPEGYSVSREKKERFSLILESASTNQTSMYLCASGPHTEAFFGQGTRLTVV.

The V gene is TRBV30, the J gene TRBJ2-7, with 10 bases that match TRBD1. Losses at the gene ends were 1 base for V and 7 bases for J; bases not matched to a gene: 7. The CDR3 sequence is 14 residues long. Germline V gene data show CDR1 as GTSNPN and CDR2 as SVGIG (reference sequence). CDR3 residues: CAWSGGTGVREQYF. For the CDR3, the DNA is TGTGCCTGGAGTGGCGGGACAGGGGTACGGGAGCAGTACTTC.

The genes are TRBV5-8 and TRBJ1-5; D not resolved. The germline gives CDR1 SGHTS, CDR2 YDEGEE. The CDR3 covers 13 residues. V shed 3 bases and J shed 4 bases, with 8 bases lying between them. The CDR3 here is CASSSDGNQPQHF. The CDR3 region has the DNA TGTGCCAGCAGCTCCGACGGGAATCAGCCCCAGCATTTT.

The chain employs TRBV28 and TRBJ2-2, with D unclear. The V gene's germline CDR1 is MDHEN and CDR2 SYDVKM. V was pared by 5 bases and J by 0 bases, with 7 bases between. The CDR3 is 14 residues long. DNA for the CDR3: TGTGCCAGCAGTCATCACACGAACACCGGGGAGCTGTTTTTT. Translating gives CASSHHTNTGELFF.

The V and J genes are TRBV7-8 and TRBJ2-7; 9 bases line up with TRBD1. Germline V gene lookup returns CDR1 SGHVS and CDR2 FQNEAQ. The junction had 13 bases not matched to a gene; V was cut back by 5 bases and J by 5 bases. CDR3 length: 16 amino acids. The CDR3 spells CASSLWVGQGFHEQYF. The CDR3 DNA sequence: TGTGCCAGCAGCCTCTGGGTCGGACAGGGGTTCCACGAGCAGTACTTC.

The DNA for the CDR3 is TGTGCCAGCAGCCAACCCGGACAGGGGAGCTCCTACGAGCAGTACTTC. Protein: CASSQPGQGSSYEQYF. The chain has TRBV6-2 or TRBV6-3 and TRBJ2-7; TRBD1 aligns across 9 bases. This CDR3 has 16 residues. Germline V gene data show CDR1 as MNHEY and CDR2 as SVGEGT. The trim removed 6 bases at V and 0 bases at J, leaving 9 bases unmatched.